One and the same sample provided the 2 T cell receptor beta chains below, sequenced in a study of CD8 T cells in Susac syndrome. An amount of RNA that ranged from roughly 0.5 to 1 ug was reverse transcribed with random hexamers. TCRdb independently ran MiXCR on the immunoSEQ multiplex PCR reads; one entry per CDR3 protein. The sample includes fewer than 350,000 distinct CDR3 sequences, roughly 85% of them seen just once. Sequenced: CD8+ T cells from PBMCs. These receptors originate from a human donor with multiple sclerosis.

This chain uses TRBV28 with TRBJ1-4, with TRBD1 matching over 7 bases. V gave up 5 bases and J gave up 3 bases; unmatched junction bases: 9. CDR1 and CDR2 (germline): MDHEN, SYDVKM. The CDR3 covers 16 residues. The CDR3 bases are TGTGCCAGCAGTATTGGACAGGCCGAGTCTAATGAAAAACTGTTTTTT. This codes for CASSIGQAESNEKLFF.

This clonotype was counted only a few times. CDR3 sequence (DNA): TGTGCCAGCAGCGGGGGTATAGGGGTCTACGAGCAGTACTTC. Translated: CASSGGIGVYEQYF. The rearrangement joins TRBV5-4 to TRBJ2-7; D tentatively reads TRBD1 or TRBD2 (5 bases each). V was clipped by 4 bases and J by 3 bases, with 14 bases between them. CDR3 size: 14 residues. Germline V lookup: CDR1 SGHNT, CDR2 YYREEE (reference sequence).